One sample yielded the 17 T cell receptor beta chains listed below, sequenced in a study of post-analysis software for immune sequencing data. No antigen has been identified for these receptors. Unique molecular identifiers were present in the TCR beta cDNA libraries. TCRdb analysed the PCR reads with MiXCR anew, one entry per CDR3 protein. Of about 540,000 distinct CDR3 sequences detected, less than 40% appear once; the ten largest clones hold approximately 5.4%. Study results and limitations: Included in a set of five TRBV segments more frequent in patients than controls were TRBV5-6, TRBV5-1 and TRBV20-1.

The sample was blood. The receptors derive from a girl younger than 18 with multiple sclerosis.

The sample holds a few counts of this clonotype. CDR3 in amino acids: CASSPRNGAYEQYF. CDR3 sequence (DNA): TGTGCCAGCAGCCCCCGGAATGGGGCTTACGAGCAGTACTTC. The chain joins TRBV7-9 to TRBJ2-7, with a possible D match to TRBD1 (5 bases). Per germline, CDR1 SEHNR and CDR2 FQNEAQ (reference sequence). V gave up 5 bases and J gave up 4 bases, with 15 bases separating them. The CDR3 covers 14 residues.

V is TRBV28 and J is TRBJ2-1; the D gene could be TRBD1 or TRBD2 (6 bases each). V lost 4 bases and J lost 15, with 25 bases in between. There are 15 residues in the CDR3. Germline V gene data show CDR1 as MDHEN and CDR2 as SYDVKM. Here the CDR3 DNA reads TGTGCCAGCAGTTCCCGCACAGAATCCCGGGGGCCGGGGTTCTTC. Its translation: CASSSRTESRGPGFF.

This clonotype was seen once. The chain links TRBV21-1 to TRBJ1-5; the D call of TRBD1 is as the table states it, not checked on the DNA. TRBV21-1 is labeled a pseudogene. The CDR3 runs to 15 residues. The CDR3 loop is CASSKEAWGNQPQHF. CDR3 nucleotide sequence: TGTGCCAGCAGCAAAGAAGCATGGGGGAATCAGCCCCAGCATTTT.

This clonotype occurred once. At one boundary the junction diverges from the germline segment, which might be a read error. The chain couples TRBV5-1 to TRBJ2-7; tentative D call: TRBD1 (6 bases). Germline-derived CDR1 and CDR2 are SGHRS and YFSETQ. The CDR3 has 18 residues. CDR3 protein: CVSSLGPAGQRGIYEQYF. CDR3 in DNA: TGCGTCAGCAGCTTGGGGCCTGCCGGACAGAGGGGGATCTACGAGCAGTACTTC.

This clonotype was observed a few times. The rearrangement uses TRBV5-1 and TRBJ2-3; 9 bases are shared with TRBD2. The CDR3 is made up of 18 amino acids. Germline CDR1 and CDR2: SGHRS and YFSETQ. V lost 0 bases, J lost 0 bases, and 8 bases stayed unmatched. The CDR3 loop is CASSLAGSGGYSTDTQYF. In nucleotides, the CDR3 is TGCGCCAGCAGCTTGGCCGGTAGCGGGGGCTATAGCACAGATACGCAGTATTTT.

The chain uses TRBV5-5 and TRBJ1-1; no clear D. CDR3 length: 13 residues. Trimming pared 7 bases from V and 4 bases from J, leaving 14 bases between. Germline V gene lookup returns CDR1 SGHKS and CDR2 YYEKEE (reference sequence). The chain's CDR3 is CASRLTDGTEAFF. The CDR3 bases are TGTGCCAGCCGCCTTACCGACGGCACTGAAGCTTTCTTT.

There are a few counts of this clonotype. This rearrangement joins TRBV14 to TRBJ2-1, with 11 bases aligning to TRBD2. Germline loops: CDR1 SGHDN, CDR2 FVKESK. The junction had 3 bases not matched to a gene; V was cut back by 0 bases and J by 2 bases. The CDR3 totals 17 residues. CDR3 nucleotide sequence: TGTGCCAGCAGCCAAGATAGGGGACTAGCGGCCTACAATGAGCAGTTCTTC. It codes for CASSQDRGLAAYNEQFF.

As for this clonotype: The junction departs from germline at one end; a sequencing error may be responsible. The chain combines TRBV6-5 with TRBJ1-2; D possibly corresponds to TRBD1 (5 bases). Germline assignment: CDR1 MNHEY and CDR2 SVGAGI. The CDR3 is 14 residues long. CDR3 coding DNA: TGTGCCCGCAGTTTTTCCGGGACGGACCATGGCTACACCTTC. The encoded protein is CARSFSGTDHGYTF.

The CDR3 reads CASSMGQDPSPLHF. Here the CDR3 DNA reads TGCGCCAGCAGCATGGGACAAGACCCTTCACCCCTCCACTTT. The chain recombines TRBV5-1 with TRBJ1-6; D is possibly TRBD1 (6 bases). Germline values: CDR1 SGHRS, CDR2 YFSETQ. Trimming took off 4 bases at V and 9 bases at J, with 14 bases between the two ends. The CDR3 sequence is 14 residues long. Full variable domain (missing parts from reference TRBV5-1 and TRBJ1-6): KAGVTQTPRYLIKTRGQQVTLSCSPISGHRSVSWYQQTPGQGLQFLFEYFSETQRNKGNFPGRFSGRQFSNSRSEMNVSTLELGDSALYLCASSMGQDPSPLHFGNGTRLTVT.

The rearrangement uses TRBV9 and TRBJ2-3, with D unclear. The V gene lost 3 bases and the J gene lost 10 bases, with 15 bases spanning the gap. CDR3 length: 13 residues. Germline loops: CDR1 SGDLS, CDR2 YYNGEE. The CDR3 DNA reads TGTGCCAGCAGCGCCCGGTGGGATTATTCGCAGTATTTT. Translated, it gives CASSARWDYSQYF.

This CDR3 reads CSVEDRGRQSGHNEQFF. The DNA of the CDR3 is TGCAGCGTTGAAGACCGAGGCAGGCAATCGGGGCACAATGAGCAGTTCTTC. The chain couples TRBV29-1 to TRBJ2-1; D is possibly TRBD1 or TRBD2 (5 bases each). Germline V CDR1 and CDR2: SQVTM, ANQGSEA. This CDR3 region has 17 residues. Trimming left V 0 bases short and J 5 bases short, with 20 bases between.

This clonotype was recorded only once. The chain recombines TRBV13 with TRBJ2-1; D gene uncertain. V dropped 7 bases and J dropped 2 bases, with 6 bases sitting between them. Germline CDR1 PRHDT, CDR2 FYEKMQ (reference sequence). This CDR3 region has 12 residues. The CDR3: CASKGPYNEQFF. The CDR3 coding sequence is TGTGCCAGCAAGGGCCCCTACAATGAGCAGTTCTTC.

The gene calls are TRBV7-9 and TRBJ1-1; a weak D match, TRBD1 (6 bases). The CDR3 loop spans 15 amino acids. V shed 5 bases and J shed 3 bases, with 16 bases lying between them. The germline gives CDR1 SEHNR, CDR2 FQNEAQ (reference sequence). The DNA of the CDR3 is TGTGCCAGCAGCCCGGGGGCCGGGCGCGACACTGAAGCTTTCTTT. This gives the protein CASSPGAGRDTEAFF.

This clonotype was seen a few times. This chain uses TRBV29-1 with TRBJ1-1; D is unclear. CDR1 SQVTM and CDR2 ANQGSEA come from the germline V gene. The CDR3 has 8 amino acids. Deletions cut 3 bases from V and 10 bases from J, with 3 bases between. The CDR3 DNA sequence: TGCAGCGTTGAGGGAGCTTTCTTT. Translating it yields CSVEGAFF.

This clonotype was seen more than once but under ten times. The chain carries TRBV6-5 and TRBJ2-5, with D perhaps assigned TRBD1 or TRBD2 (5 bases each). From germline, CDR1 is MNHEY and CDR2 SVGAGI. V was shortened by 5 bases and J by 5 bases, with 15 bases between the two germline ends. This CDR3 has 14 amino acids. CDR3 DNA sequence: TGTGCCAGCAGTAGGGACGGCAATGTGGAGACCCAGTACTTC. It specifies CASSRDGNVETQYF.

This clonotype was seen a few times. The genes are TRBV15 and TRBJ1-2; a weak D match, TRBD1 (6 bases). Germline V gene lookup returns CDR1 LNHNV and CDR2 YYDKDF (reference sequence). The CDR3 covers 13 residues. V was cut by 6 bases and J by 4 bases, with 12 bases left in between. The CDR3 sequence: CATSTGQSYGYTF. CDR3 sequence (DNA): TGTGCCACCAGTACAGGGCAAAGCTATGGCTACACCTTC.

The genes are TRBV11-2 and TRBJ2-1; 11 positions match TRBD2. V shed 5 bases, J shed 7 bases, and the junction held 7 bases outside the gene matches. This CDR3 is 15 amino acids long. Germline V gene data show CDR1 as SGHAT and CDR2 as FQNNGV. CDR3 coding DNA: TGTGCCAGCAGCAATAGCGGGGGGGCATTTAATGAGCAGTTCTTC. The encoded protein is CASSNSGGAFNEQFF. Based on the CDR3 plus reference TRBV11-2 and TRBJ2-1, the full variable domain is EAGVAQSPRYKIIEKRQSVAFWCNPISGHATLYWYQQILGQGPKLLIQFQNNGVVDDSQLPKDRFSAERLKGVDSTLKIQPAKLEDSAVYLCASSNSGGAFNEQFFGPGTRLTVL.